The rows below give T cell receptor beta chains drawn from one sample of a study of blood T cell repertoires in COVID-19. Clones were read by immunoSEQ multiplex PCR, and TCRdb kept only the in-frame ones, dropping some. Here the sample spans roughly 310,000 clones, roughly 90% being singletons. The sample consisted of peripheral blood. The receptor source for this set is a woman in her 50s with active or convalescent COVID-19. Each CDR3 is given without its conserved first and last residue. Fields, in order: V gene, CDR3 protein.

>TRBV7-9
ASSLRDRGWTGELF
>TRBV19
ASSSQASNQPQH
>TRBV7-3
ASSLRGGRGSPLH
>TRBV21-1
ASSFRGARSNQPQH
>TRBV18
ASSGNRGSQENEQF
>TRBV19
ASTLPNTEAF
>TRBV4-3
ASSRAGGGETQY
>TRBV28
ASSFTVAGYT
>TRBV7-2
ASSLFQGTSYEQY
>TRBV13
ASSLARGVSTEAF
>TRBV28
ASSTWDSEPYEQY
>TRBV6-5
ASRPGHNQPQH
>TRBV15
ATSREPGGNQPQH
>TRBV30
AWSPGTGWKETQY
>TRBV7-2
ASNTRHGGGGETQY
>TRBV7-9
ASSLDRDTEAF
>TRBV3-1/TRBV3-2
ASSQERKGGTGYGYT
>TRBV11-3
ASSNRQVLSGNTIY
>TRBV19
ASSETPYEKLF
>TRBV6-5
ASSDDRGVDYGYT
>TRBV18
ASSQTNLGMEKLF
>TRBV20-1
SASMRNTEAF
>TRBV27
ASSRASDYEQY
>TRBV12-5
ASGLGVSGNEQF
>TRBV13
ASSLEQALGEQY